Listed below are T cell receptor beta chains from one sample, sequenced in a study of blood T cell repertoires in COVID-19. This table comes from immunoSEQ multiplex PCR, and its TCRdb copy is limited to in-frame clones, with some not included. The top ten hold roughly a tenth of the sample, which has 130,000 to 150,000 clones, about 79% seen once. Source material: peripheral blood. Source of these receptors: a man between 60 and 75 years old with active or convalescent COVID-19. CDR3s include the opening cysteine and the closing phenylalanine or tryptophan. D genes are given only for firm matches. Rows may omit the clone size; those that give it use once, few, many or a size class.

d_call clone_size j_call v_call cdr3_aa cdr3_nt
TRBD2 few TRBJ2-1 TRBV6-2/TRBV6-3 CASSYSMALAGEDEQFF TGTGCCAGCAGTTACTCGATGGCACTAGCGGGAGAGGATGAGCAGTTCTTC
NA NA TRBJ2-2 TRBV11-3 CASSLAGTPNTGELFF TGTGCCAGCAGCTTAGCCGGGACACCGAACACCGGGGAGCTGTTTTTT
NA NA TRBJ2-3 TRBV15 CATSRDRGSTDTQYF TGTGCCACCAGCAGAGATCGCGGGAGCACAGATACGCAGTATTTT
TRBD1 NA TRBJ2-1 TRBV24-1 CATSDPGQGSREQFF TGTGCCACCAGTGATCCGGGACAGGGGTCCAGGGAGCAGTTCTTC
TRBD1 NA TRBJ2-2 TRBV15 CATSREWTGQTGELFF TGTGCCACCAGCAGAGAATGGACAGGGCAGACCGGGGAGCTGTTTTTT
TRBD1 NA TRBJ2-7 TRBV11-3 CASSTQGVSYEQYF TGTGCCAGCAGCACCCAGGGGGTGTCCTACGAGCAGTACTTC
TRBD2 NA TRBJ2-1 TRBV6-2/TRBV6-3 CASSRSGTSGRGIMNEQFF TGTGCCAGCAGTCGCTCCGGGACTAGCGGGAGGGGGATTATGAATGAGCAGTTCTTC
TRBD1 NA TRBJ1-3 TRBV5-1 CASSSGQGGGNTIYF TGCGCCAGCAGCTCAGGACAGGGGGGAGGAAACACCATATATTTT
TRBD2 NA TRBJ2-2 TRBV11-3 CASTHGGVQTGELFF TGTGCCAGCACCCACGGGGGGGTGCAGACCGGGGAGCTGTTTTTT
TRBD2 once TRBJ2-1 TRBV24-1 CATSDFLAGGHNEQFF TGTGCCACCAGTGATTTTTTGGCGGGAGGACACAATGAGCAGTTCTTC
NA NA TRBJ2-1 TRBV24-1 CATSDLEFGGNNEQFF TGTGCCACCAGTGATTTGGAGTTTGGCGGGAATAATGAGCAGTTCTTC
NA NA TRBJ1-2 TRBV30 CAWSVFTGSSGGYTF TGTGCCTGGAGTGTATTTACAGGGAGCTCGGGTGGCTACACCTTC
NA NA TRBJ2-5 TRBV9 CASSVAQGRETQYF TGTGCCAGCAGCGTAGCGCAGGGGCGAGAGACCCAGTACTTC
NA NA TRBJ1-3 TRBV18 CASSPRPGYSGNTIYF TGTGCCAGCTCACCAAGGCCAGGATACTCTGGAAACACCATATATTTT
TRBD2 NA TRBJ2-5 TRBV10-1 CASSDTSGRQETQYF TGCGCCAGCAGTGATACTAGCGGGCGCCAAGAGACCCAGTACTTC
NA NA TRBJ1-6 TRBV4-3 CASSRERGPLHF TGCGCCAGCAGCCGAGAACGCGGGCCCCTCCACTTT
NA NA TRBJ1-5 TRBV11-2 CASSLRTGVGNQPQHF TGTGCCAGCAGCTTAAGAACGGGGGTGGGAAACCAGCCCCAGCATTTT
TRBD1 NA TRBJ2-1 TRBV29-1 CSVADRGINEQFF TGCAGCGTTGCCGACAGGGGAATCAATGAGCAGTTCTTC
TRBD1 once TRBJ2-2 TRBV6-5 CASSSPGTGSAGELFF TGTGCCAGCAGTTCTCCCGGGACAGGGTCCGCCGGGGAGCTGTTTTTT
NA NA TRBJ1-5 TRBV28 CASSLRDQPQHF TGTGCCAGCAGTTTGAGGGATCAGCCCCAGCATTTT
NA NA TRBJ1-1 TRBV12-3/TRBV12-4 CASSLTVTEAFF TGTGCCAGCAGCTTGACAGTCACTGAAGCTTTCTTT
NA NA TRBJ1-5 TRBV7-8 CASSKGPTGGSNQPQHF TGTGCCAGCAGCAAGGGGCCCACAGGTGGAAGCAATCAGCCCCAGCATTTT
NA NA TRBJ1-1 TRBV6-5 CASSYLGRRLNTEAFF TGTGCCAGCAGTTACTTGGGTCGGAGGTTGAACACTGAAGCTTTCTTT
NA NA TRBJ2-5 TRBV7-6 CASSNQGGAYQETQYF TGTGCCAGCAGTAATCAGGGTGGGGCTTACCAAGAGACCCAGTACTTC
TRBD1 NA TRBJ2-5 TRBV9 CASSQMPQGAGETQYF TGTGCCAGCAGCCAAATGCCACAGGGGGCGGGGGAGACCCAGTACTTC
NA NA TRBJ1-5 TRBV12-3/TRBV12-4 CASSPSSNQPQHF TGTGCCAGCAGTCCAAGCAGCAATCAGCCCCAGCATTTT
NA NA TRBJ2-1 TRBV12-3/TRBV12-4 CASLQALYNEQFF TGTGCCAGCCTCCAGGCCCTCTACAATGAGCAGTTCTTC
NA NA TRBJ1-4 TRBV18 CASSPQLARTDEKLFF TGTGCCAGCTCACCACAACTCGCCCGCACGGATGAAAAACTGTTTTTT
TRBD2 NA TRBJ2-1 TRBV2 CASSRGLAETKNEQFF TGTGCCAGCAGTAGGGGACTAGCTGAAACAAAGAATGAGCAGTTCTTC
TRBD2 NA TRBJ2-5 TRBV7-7 CASSLPPGLAGLETQYF TGTGCTAGCAGCTTACCCCCGGGACTAGCGGGGTTAGAGACCCAGTACTTC
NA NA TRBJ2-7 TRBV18 CASSPAGTPFYEQYF TGTGCCAGCTCACCCGCAGGAACACCTTTCTACGAGCAGTACTTC
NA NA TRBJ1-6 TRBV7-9 CASSSIGGVGNSPLHF TGTGCCAGCAGCTCAATTGGGGGCGTGGGGAATTCACCCCTCCACTTT
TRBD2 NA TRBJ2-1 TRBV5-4 CASSPQGRGAYNEQFF TGTGCCAGCAGCCCCCAGGGGCGGGGGGCCTACAATGAGCAGTTCTTC
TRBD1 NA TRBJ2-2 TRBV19 CASSLWDRVTGELFF TGTGCCAGTAGCCTTTGGGACAGGGTCACCGGGGAGCTGTTTTTT
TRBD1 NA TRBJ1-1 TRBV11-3 CASSLGTGPVVFF TGTGCCAGCAGCTTAGGGACAGGGCCTGTAGTTTTCTTT
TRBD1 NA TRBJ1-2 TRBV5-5 CASSRAGTGPTTKGGYTF TGTGCCAGCAGCCGTGCCGGGACAGGGCCGACCACGAAGGGTGGCTACACCTTC
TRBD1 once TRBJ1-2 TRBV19 CASSIVVTGTYGYTF TGTGCCAGTAGTATAGTAGTGACAGGGACCTATGGCTACACCTTC
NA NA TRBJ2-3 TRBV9 CASSVGPGTTRDTQYF TGTGCCAGCAGCGTAGGCCCGGGAACCACACGAGATACGCAGTATTTT
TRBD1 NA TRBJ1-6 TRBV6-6 CASSYPLQGRNSPLHF TGTGCCAGCAGTTACCCCCTACAGGGGCGGAATTCACCCCTCCACTTT
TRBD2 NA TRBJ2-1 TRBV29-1 CSVERDLAGGLDEQFF TGCAGCGTTGAAAGGGATCTAGCGGGAGGGCTGGACGAGCAGTTCTTC
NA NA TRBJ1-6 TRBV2 CASHGRLNSPLHF TGTGCCAGCCATGGCAGACTTAATTCACCCCTCCACTTT
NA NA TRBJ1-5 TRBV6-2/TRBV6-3 CASSYSAGRGQISNQPQHF TGTGCCAGCAGTTACTCGGCAGGGAGAGGACAGATTAGCAATCAGCCCCAGCATTTT
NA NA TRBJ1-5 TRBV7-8 CASSSQGFQPQHF TGTGCCAGCAGCTCACAGGGTTTTCAGCCCCAGCATTTT
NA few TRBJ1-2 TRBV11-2 CASSLTPMYGYTF TGTGCCAGCAGCTTGACACCGATGTATGGCTACACCTTC
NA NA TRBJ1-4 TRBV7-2 CASSLWARDSTNEKLFF TGTGCCAGCAGCTTATGGGCCAGGGATTCAACTAATGAAAAACTGTTTTTT
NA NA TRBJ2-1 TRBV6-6 CASSYGGGTNEQFF TGTGCCAGCAGTTACGGGGGGGGCACCAATGAGCAGTTCTTC
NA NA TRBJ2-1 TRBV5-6 CASSYGLTSYNEQFF TGTGCCAGCAGCTACGGACTTACCTCCTACAATGAGCAGTTCTTC
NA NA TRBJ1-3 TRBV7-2 CASSLGKGISGNTIYF TGTGCCAGCAGCTTAGGAAAGGGGATCTCTGGAAACACCATATATTTT
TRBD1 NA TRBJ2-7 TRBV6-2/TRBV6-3 CASSYFGTGGGEQYF TGTGCCAGCAGTTACTTCGGGACAGGGGGCGGCGAGCAGTACTTC
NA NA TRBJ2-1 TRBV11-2 CASSLSPKLGDEQFF TGTGCCAGCAGCCTAAGCCCGAAACTAGGCGATGAGCAGTTCTTC
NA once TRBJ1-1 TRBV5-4 CASSPPPGLNTEAFF TGTGCCAGCAGTCCCCCCCCGGGATTGAACACTGAAGCTTTCTTT